The 32 T cell receptor beta chains presented below share a single source sample, sequenced in a study of blood T cells in healthy people across ages. A J-beta primer mix and a sample-barcoded 5' primer were used in a second PCR of about 6 to 12 cycles. TCRdb fed the 5' RACE reads into MiXCR, producing one record per CDR3 protein. The sample yields about 580,000 distinct CDR3 sequences, around half seen once. The sample was blood. All receptors derive from an elderly man in good health.

This chain connects TRBV5-1 to TRBJ2-1; TRBD1 matches at 7 bases. The V segment lost 0 bases and the J segment 9 bases; nucleotides outside the gene matches: 9. The V gene's germline CDR1 is SGHRS and CDR2 YFSETQ. This CDR3 has 15 residues. The CDR3 sequence is CASSLDRGNSGEQFF. The CDR3 nucleotides read TGCGCCAGCAGCTTGGACAGGGGCAATTCGGGTGAGCAGTTCTTC.

V is TRBV20-1 and J is TRBJ1-4, with TRBD1 as a possible D gene (5 bases). The V end was cut by 6 bases, the J end by 9 bases, with 17 bases between. Per the germline V gene, CDR1 is DFQATT and CDR2 is SNEGSKA (reference sequence). The CDR3 is made up of 13 amino acids. CDR3 sequence: CSAEAPGLQKLFF. Written as DNA, the CDR3 is TGCAGTGCCGAAGCCCCAGGGTTACAAAAACTGTTTTTT.

The V gene is TRBV25-1, the J gene TRBJ2-3; 9 nucleotides align to TRBD1. The CDR3 has 15 residues. The ends lost 6 bases at V and 5 bases at J; junction bases unmatched: 9. CDR1 is MGHDK, CDR2 SYGVNS, per germline. This CDR3 is CASSPRDRVQDTQYF. The CDR3 region has the DNA TGTGCCAGCAGCCCCCGGGACAGGGTACAAGATACGCAGTATTTT.

The chain is built from TRBV12-3 or TRBV12-4 and TRBJ2-1; 7 bases fit TRBD1. This CDR3 comprises 15 residues. V dropped 3 bases and J dropped 10; count of bases not matched to a gene: 12. The CDR3 region is CASSFAGTASYEQFF. CDR3 coding DNA: TGTGCCAGCAGTTTCGCCGGGACAGCCTCCTACGAGCAGTTCTTC.

This clonotype was counted a few times. The genes are TRBV3-1 and TRBJ1-6; D possibly corresponds to TRBD1 (5 bases). In germline, CDR1 is LGHDT, CDR2 YNNKEL (reference sequence). V was clipped by 4 bases and J by 8 bases, with 15 bases between them. This CDR3 comprises 15 residues. As DNA, the CDR3 is TGTGCCAGCAGCCCTAGGCCCAGGGCTGATTCACCCCTCCACTTT. It yields the protein CASSPRPRADSPLHF.

This clonotype was observed once. This chain joins TRBV20-1 and TRBJ2-7; 12 bases line up with TRBD2. The CDR3 is made up of 16 amino acids. Germline V CDR1 and CDR2: DFQATT, SNEGSKA (reference sequence). Losses at the gene ends were 3 bases for V and 4 bases for J; bases not matched to a gene: 10. CDR3 region: CSARSLLAGGRYEQYF. DNA of the CDR3: TGCAGTGCTAGGTCCCTCCTAGCGGGGGGGCGATACGAGCAGTACTTC.

V is TRBV9 and J is TRBJ2-1, with D possibly being TRBD2 (6 bases). The CDR3 is made up of 14 amino acids. In germline, CDR1 is SGDLS, CDR2 YYNGEE. Trimming took 3 bases from V and 10 from J, leaving 17 bases between them. CDR3 coding DNA: TGTGCCAGCAGCGCCCCCGGGACTCGCCAAGAGCAGTTCTTC. The encoded protein is CASSAPGTRQEQFF.

This clonotype showed up just once. At one of its ends the junction is not consistent with the germline gene, which may arise from a read error. The V gene is TRBV2, the J gene TRBJ2-5; TRBD2 agrees at 7 bases. Germline V gene lookup returns CDR1 SNHLY and CDR2 FYNNEI. CDR3 size: 15 residues. The CDR3 is CASSFLGAGQETQDF. CDR3 nucleotides: TGTGCCAGCAGTTTCCTTGGAGCGGGGCAAGAGACCCAGGACTTC.

The V call is TRBV28, the J call TRBJ2-7; TRBD1 is a possible D gene (5 bases). Germline CDR1 and CDR2: MDHEN and SYDVKM. V lost 5 bases and J 3 bases, leaving 23 bases between the germline ends. The CDR3 totals 17 residues. The CDR3 bases are TGTGCCAGCAGTCTGGTGGGTGACTCAGGGTTGAGCTACGAGCAGTACTTC. This translates into CASSLVGDSGLSYEQYF. The full variable domain, with the rest looked up from reference TRBV28 and TRBJ2-7, is DVKVTQSSRYLVKRTGEKVFLECVQDMDHENMFWYRQDPGLGLRLIYFSYDVKMKEKGDIPEGYSVSREKKERFSLILESASTNQTSMYLCASSLVGDSGLSYEQYFGPGTRLTVT.

This clonotype was detected once. This chain uses TRBV7-9 with TRBJ1-4; D gene uncertain. V lost 5 bases and J lost 0, with 7 bases in between. The CDR3 consists of 14 residues. Germline CDR1 and CDR2: SEHNR and FQNEAQ (reference sequence). This CDR3 is CASSLYSTNEKLFF. The CDR3 DNA sequence: TGTGCCAGCAGCCTGTATTCAACTAATGAAAAACTGTTTTTT.

The chain couples TRBV5-1 to TRBJ2-5, with D possibly matching TRBD1 (5 bases). The DNA end lines up better with TRBJ2-7; the J call may be wrong. This CDR3 has 15 amino acids. CDR1 SGHRS and CDR2 YFSETQ come from the germline V gene. This CDR3 reads CASRDGGGAHYEQYF. The CDR3 bases are TGCGCCAGCAGGGACGGTGGTGGGGCCCATTACGAGCAGTACTTC.

The rearrangement links TRBV4-2 to TRBJ2-1; TRBD1 aligns across 9 bases. Germline values: CDR1 LGHNA, CDR2 YNFKEQ. The V and J ends lost 1 base and 3 bases, in that order; junction bases with no gene match: 7. CDR3 length: 17 residues. CDR3 amino acids: CASSQAGTGSGYNEQFF. CDR3 nucleotides: TGTGCCAGCAGCCAAGCGGGGACAGGGTCGGGCTACAATGAGCAGTTCTTC.

CDR3 loop: CASSLGGNDGYTF. DNA for the CDR3: TGTGCCAGCAGCCTAGGGGGCAACGATGGCTACACCTTC. This chain joins TRBV5-4 and TRBJ1-2, with TRBD1 matching 7 bases. This CDR3 comprises 13 residues. Per the germline V gene, CDR1 is SGHNT and CDR2 is YYREEE (reference sequence). V lost 4 bases and J lost 6; bases outside the gene matches: 6.

This clonotype was counted between two and nine times. V usage is TRBV4-2 and J usage is TRBJ2-1; TRBD2 matches 10 bases. This CDR3 region has 16 residues. Germline V gives CDR1 LGHNA, CDR2 YNFKEQ. V gave up 5 bases and J gave up 0 bases; unmatched junction bases: 4. The CDR3 loop is CASSASGRSSYNEQFF. In DNA, the CDR3 is TGTGCCAGCAGCGCTAGCGGGAGATCCTCCTACAATGAGCAGTTCTTC.

This chain joins TRBV7-6 and TRBJ2-7; possibly TRBD1 or TRBD2 for D (5 bases each). The CDR3 is 14 amino acids. The V end was cut by 5 bases, the J end by 2 bases, with 13 bases between. Germline CDR1 SGHVS, CDR2 FNYEAQ. The CDR3 loop is CASSDKEGPYEQYF. The CDR3 region has the DNA TGTGCCAGCAGCGACAAAGAGGGGCCCTACGAGCAGTACTTC.

This clonotype was seen only a few times. The rearrangement links TRBV4-3 to TRBJ1-1, with 8 bases identical to TRBD1. The ends lost 1 base at V and 11 bases at J; junction bases unmatched: 9. This CDR3 region has 14 residues. From germline, CDR1 is LGHNA and CDR2 YSLEER. The CDR3 loop is CASSQVSGGAKAFF. CDR3 in DNA: TGCGCCAGCAGCCAAGTATCAGGGGGCGCGAAGGCTTTCTTT.

The rearrangement uses TRBV28 and TRBJ2-1; TRBD1 aligns across 7 bases. This CDR3 spans 16 amino acids. J was trimmed by 3 bases and V by 3 bases; bases with no gene match: 8. CDR1 is MDHEN and CDR2 is SYDVKM in the germline V gene. The CDR3 region is CASSFSARGIYNEQFF. The CDR3 nucleotides are TGTGCCAGCAGTTTTTCGGCCAGGGGGATCTACAATGAGCAGTTCTTC. The whole variable domain, filled in from reference TRBV28 and TRBJ2-1, reads DVKVTQSSRYLVKRTGEKVFLECVQDMDHENMFWYRQDPGLGLRLIYFSYDVKMKEKGDIPEGYSVSREKKERFSLILESASTNQTSMYLCASSFSARGIYNEQFFGPGTRLTVL.

Only a few counts were recorded for this clonotype. This chain links TRBV29-1 with TRBJ2-1, with TRBD2 identical over 10 bases. Germline V gives CDR1 SQVTM, CDR2 ANQGSEA. The CDR3 spans 15 residues. With V trimmed by 6 bases and J by 9 bases, 14 bases remained unmatched. CDR3 region: CSVSRESSGSTEQFF. The DNA for the CDR3 is TGCAGCGTCTCGAGAGAGTCTAGCGGGAGTACTGAGCAGTTCTTC.

This clonotype was seen a handful of times. The J gene is TRBJ2-7, the V gene TRBV6-2 or TRBV6-3; 13 bases fit TRBD2. Unmatched junction bases numbered 4, after V lost 2 bases and J lost 3 bases. In germline, CDR1 is MNHEY, CDR2 SVGEGT. CDR3 length: 16 amino acids. CDR3 protein: CASSYAGLAGDYEQYF. CDR3 DNA sequence: TGTGCCAGCAGTTACGCCGGACTAGCGGGGGACTACGAGCAGTACTTC.

This clonotype was detected only a few times. The chain recombines TRBV6-6 with TRBJ2-7; 11 nucleotides match TRBD1. The CDR3 runs 14 residues. The germline CDR1 and CDR2 sequences are MNHNY and SVGAGI (reference sequence). The V and J ends lost 5 bases and 5 bases, in that order; junction bases with no gene match: 5. The CDR3 DNA is TGTGCCAGCAGTGTCCGGGACAGGGGGGACGAGCAGTACTTC. Its protein is CASSVRDRGDEQYF.

This clonotype was recorded once. A much larger clone lies a single base off, so this may be a read error. The chain has TRBV11-2 and TRBJ2-5, with 8 bases that match TRBD2. The J call may not be correct, given that the DNA end is closer to TRBJ2-7. CDR1 is SGHAT, CDR2 FQNNGV, per germline. The length of the CDR3 is 13 residues. This CDR3 reads CACSPSGGYEQYF. The CDR3 DNA reads as TGTGCCTGCAGCCCATCGGGAGGGTACGAGCAGTACTTC.

The J gene is TRBJ1-1, the V gene TRBV6-6, with no clear D. V lost 2 bases to trimming and J lost 10 bases, with 8 bases between them. Germline loops: CDR1 MNHNY, CDR2 SVGAGI (reference sequence). CDR3 length: 11 amino acids. The CDR3 DNA is TGTGCCAGCAGTTACAACGGGTTAGCTTTCTTT. It is translated as CASSYNGLAFF.

This chain connects TRBV20-1 to TRBJ2-1; 11 bases line up with TRBD1. The V and J ends lost 6 bases and 6 bases, in that order; junction bases with no gene match: 4. The CDR3 spans 13 residues. Germline lookup yields CDR1 DFQATT and CDR2 SNEGSKA (reference sequence). The CDR3 region is CSAKGTGGNEQFF. In DNA form, the CDR3 reads TGCAGTGCCAAGGGGACAGGGGGCAATGAGCAGTTCTTC.

The genes are TRBV6-1 and TRBJ1-2, with a tentative D call TRBD1 (6 bases). Trimming stripped 7 bases from V and 4 bases from J, with 16 bases between. CDR3 length equals 14 residues. Looked up from germline, CDR1 is MNHNS and CDR2 is SASEGT. The CDR3 loop reads CASNWEQGPYGYTF. Written as DNA, the CDR3 is TGTGCCAGCAATTGGGAACAGGGCCCCTATGGCTACACCTTC.

This clonotype was observed a few times. The chain links TRBV19 to TRBJ2-4; the D call may be TRBD1 or TRBD2 (5 bases each). The V gene lost 5 bases and the J gene lost 6 bases, with 14 bases spanning the gap. Germline values: CDR1 LNHDA, CDR2 SQIVND (reference sequence). There are 14 residues in the CDR3. CDR3 sequence: CASSPLGDLNIQYF. The DNA of the CDR3 is TGTGCCAGTAGTCCCCTGGGGGACCTAAACATTCAGTACTTC.

V is TRBV15 and J is TRBJ1-1; 7 bases fit TRBD1. The ends lost 5 bases at V and 2 bases at J; junction bases unmatched: 5. This CDR3 has 14 residues. The V gene's germline CDR1 is LNHNV and CDR2 YYDKDF (reference sequence). CDR3 sequence: CATSLGDSNTEAFF. The CDR3, as DNA: TGTGCCACCAGCCTCGGGGACAGCAACACTGAAGCTTTCTTT. Full variable domain (rest looked up from reference TRBV15 and TRBJ1-1): DAMVIQNPRYQVTQFGKPVTLSCSQTLNHNVMYWYQQKSSQAPKLLFHYYDKDFNNEADTPDNFQSRRPNTSFCFLDIRSPGLGDTAMYLCATSLGDSNTEAFFGQGTRLTVV.

The chain combines TRBV6-6 with TRBJ2-1; possible D gene TRBD2, 5 bases. The CDR3 is 12 residues long. V lost 5 bases, J lost 9 bases, and 11 bases lay in between. Germline CDR1 is MNHNY and CDR2 is SVGAGI (reference sequence). DNA for the CDR3: TGTGCCAGCAGTGGCGGGCCCCTTGAGCAGTTCTTC. Its translation: CASSGGPLEQFF.

The rearrangement uses TRBV9 and TRBJ1-2, with D unresolved. The CDR3 has 15 amino acids. Germline lookup yields CDR1 SGDLS and CDR2 YYNGEE. The ends were cut back, 0 bases at V and 2 bases at J, with 11 bases in the middle. CDR3 sequence reads: CASSVGGARNYGYTF. The CDR3 DNA reads TGTGCCAGCAGCGTAGGTGGAGCACGAAACTATGGCTACACCTTC.

The chain carries TRBV7-9 and TRBJ1-2, with D maybe TRBD1 (6 bases). V dropped 1 base and J dropped 4 bases, with 16 bases sitting between them. Germline CDR1 is SEHNR and CDR2 is FQNEAQ (reference sequence). The CDR3 contains 16 residues. Here the CDR3 reads CASSLGAGAWSYGYTF. CDR3 bases: TGTGCCAGCAGCTTAGGAGCGGGGGCCTGGAGCTATGGCTACACCTTC. Full variable domain (missing parts from reference TRBV7-9 and TRBJ1-2): DTGVSQNPRHKITKRGQNVTFRCDPISEHNRLYWYRQTLGQGPEFLTYFQNEAQLEKSRLLSDRFSAERPKGSFSTLEIQRTEQGDSAMYLCASSLGAGAWSYGYTFGSGTRLTVV.

The chain recombines TRBV20-1 with TRBJ2-3; TRBD1 is a possible D gene (5 bases). This CDR3 spans 15 amino acids. From germline, CDR1 is DFQATT and CDR2 SNEGSKA (reference sequence). CDR3 DNA sequence: TGCAGCGCTCTAGGGGCTGGGGCTAGCACAGATACGCAGTATTTT. It encodes CSALGAGASTDTQYF.

This clonotype was detected many times. This rearrangement joins TRBV6-6 to TRBJ2-5, with TRBD1 as a possible D gene (6 bases). CDR1 is MNHNY and CDR2 is SVGAGI in the germline V gene (reference sequence). This CDR3 has 12 amino acids. Deletions cut 6 bases from V and 11 bases from J, with 16 bases between. CDR3 sequence reads: CASSFGQPEQYF. The CDR3, as DNA: TGTGCCAGCAGCTTCGGACAGCCTGAACAGTACTTC.

The genes are TRBV7-3 and TRBJ2-2; 7 bases are a match to TRBD1. The CDR3 has 14 amino acids. Germline trimming cut 5 bases from V and 1 base from J; bases unmatched to any gene: 1. The germline gives CDR1 SGHTA, CDR2 FQGTGA. The CDR3 region has the DNA TGTGCCAGCAGCCCAGGGGGGAACACCGGGGAGCTGTTTTTT. Residues: CASSPGGNTGELFF. Full variable domain (outside the CDR3, taken from reference TRBV7-3 and TRBJ2-2): GAGVSQTPSNKVTEKGKYVELRCDPISGHTALYWYRQSLGQGPEFLIYFQGTGAADDSGLPNDRFFAVRPEGSVSTLKIQRTERGDSAVYLCASSPGGNTGELFFGEGSRLTVL.